This T cell receptor (beta chain) was sequenced for a study of cytomegalovirus exposure and HLA in healthy donors. Whole-study context: Unique TCRs numbering around 85 million, obtained from HLA-typed donors, made up an early data release.

General observations from the study: Sequencing probably produced one cluster of sequence variants that were highly shared. Common viral pathogens (according to a later analysis) appeared linked to several of the most significant clusters.

In germline, CDR1 is LGHNA, CDR2 YSLEER. This CDR3 has 15 residues. Of note for this clone: No antigen is known for it.

The PCR ran on 60 Vbeta and 13 Jbeta primers. Using immunoSEQ multiplex PCR, the repertoire was profiled, and TCRdb retains in-frame clones only, with some absent. Of some 150,000 clones listed, more than 60% are singletons. The sample was PBMCs. This receptor was identified in a human donor in good health. The chain is built from TRBV4-3 and TRBJ2-5, with 7 positions matching TRBD2. The end of the DNA fits TRBJ2-7 better, so the J call may be wrong. In nucleotides, the CDR3 is TGCGCCAGCAGCCAAGAGCGGGGGAGACCCTACGAGCAGTACTTC. This translates into CASSQERGRPYEQYF.